This is a list of T cell receptor beta chains from one sample in a study of radiotherapy plus CTLA-4 blockade in lung cancer. Profiled with immunoSEQ multiplex PCR; TCRdb holds only in-frame clones, not every one. The data hold 70,000 to 95,000 clones, with about 87% observed a single time. This specimen consisted of peripheral blood, obtained from a patient treated with radiotherapy plus ipilimumab. These receptors were collected from a human donor with non-small cell lung cancer that progressed on radiotherapy plus ipilimumab. CDR3s include the opening cysteine and the closing phenylalanine or tryptophan. A D gene is named only where the DNA matches it firmly. Expanded clones get a size class; other rows say once, few or many, or leave the size out.

>.|13|TRBV6-1|TRBJ2-1|.
CASHLTGYNEQFF
TGTGCCAGCCATCTGACAGGCTACAATGAGCAGTTCTTC
>.|17|TRBV7-9|TRBJ1-1|.
CASSCQVGRAVNTEAFF
TGTGCCAGCAGCTGCCAAGTGGGCAGGGCGGTGAACACTGAAGCTTTCTTT
>.|14|TRBV2|TRBJ1-2|TRBD1
CASREQGPGYGYTF
TGTGCCAGCAGGGAACAGGGGCCCGGCTATGGCTACACCTTC
>.|14|TRBV9|TRBJ2-1|.
CASSPGTLNNEQFF
TGTGCCAGCAGCCCCGGGACTCTTAACAATGAGCAGTTCTTC
>.|13|TRBV11-3|TRBJ1-1|.
CASSLVESETAFF
TGTGCCAGCAGCCTAGTTGAGTCCGAGACGGCTTTCTTT
>.|14|TRBV29-1|TRBJ2-1|TRBD1
CSVDPDRGPDEQFF
TGCAGCGTTGACCCGGACAGGGGGCCGGATGAGCAGTTCTTC
>.|15|TRBV5-1|TRBJ2-2|.
CASSPRSGTTGELFF
TGCGCCAGCAGCCCCAGGAGTGGGACCACCGGGGAGCTGTTTTTT
>.|15|TRBV19|TRBJ2-2|TRBD2
CASSISGRTTGELFF
TGTGCCAGTAGTATTAGCGGGAGGACCACCGGGGAGCTGTTTTTT
>.|12|TRBV7-9|TRBJ2-3|.
CASSSNTDTQYF
TGTGCCAGCAGCTCGAACACAGATACGCAGTATTTT
>.|14|TRBV4-2|TRBJ2-2|TRBD2
CASRTGGADGELFF
TGTGCCAGCAGAACGGGGGGGGCGGACGGGGAGCTGTTTTTT
>.|13|TRBV29-1|TRBJ1-1|.
CSGRKDGNTEAFF
TGCAGCGGGCGGAAGGACGGGAACACTGAAGCTTTCTTT
>.|14|TRBV19|TRBJ2-7|TRBD1
CASRKPGQGNEQYF
TGTGCCAGTAGGAAACCGGGACAGGGGAACGAGCAGTACTTC
>.|15|TRBV28|TRBJ1-2|.
CASSLGRTANYGYTF
TGTGCCAGCAGTTTAGGACGGACAGCTAACTATGGCTACACCTTC
>.|15|TRBV7-9|TRBJ1-1|TRBD1
CASSLALRGQNEAFF
TGTGCCAGCAGCTTAGCGCTAAGGGGACAGAATGAAGCTTTCTTT
>.|15|TRBV28|TRBJ2-7|TRBD1
CASSGSGTGGDEQYF
TGTGCCAGCAGTGGTTCCGGGACAGGGGGCGACGAGCAGTACTTC
>.|16|TRBV29-1|TRBJ2-1|.
CSVEPTTRSSYNEQFF
TGCAGCGTTGAACCGACTACTAGGTCCTCCTACAATGAGCAGTTCTTC
>.|14|TRBV7-6|TRBJ2-7|TRBD2
CASSLYGGGYEQYF
TGTGCCAGCAGCTTATATGGGGGAGGGTACGAGCAGTACTTC
>.|15|TRBV28|TRBJ2-1|TRBD2
CASSSKRGGLYEQFF
TGTGCCAGCAGTTCGAAGCGGGGGGGCCTCTATGAGCAGTTCTTC
>once|16|TRBV6-6|TRBJ2-1|.
CASSNRGRDHYNEQFF
TGTGCCAGCAGCAACCGGGGTAGGGATCACTACAATGAGCAGTTCTTC
>few|15|TRBV7-3|TRBJ2-7|.
CASSLDPGARFEQYF
TGTGCCAGCAGCTTAGATCCAGGGGCAAGATTCGAGCAGTACTTC
>.|13|TRBV6-1|TRBJ2-5|.
CASSASGLETQYF
TGTGCCAGCAGCGCGAGCGGGCTAGAGACCCAGTACTTC
>.|14|TRBV5-1|TRBJ2-2|.
CATSDGSNTGELFF
TGCGCCACCTCGGACGGATCGAACACCGGGGAGCTGTTTTTT
>.|15|TRBV11-2|TRBJ2-7|TRBD1
CASSPGLDRAYEQYF
TGTGCCAGCAGCCCTGGACTGGACAGGGCCTACGAGCAGTACTTC
>.|13|TRBV7-2|TRBJ2-5|.
CASSLKGQETQYF
TGTGCCAGCAGCTTAAAGGGACAAGAGACCCAGTACTTC
>.|13|TRBV6-6|TRBJ2-3|.
CASRLLETDTQYF
TGTGCCAGCAGACTACTAGAGACAGATACGCAGTATTTT
>.|11|TRBV20-1|TRBJ1-1|TRBD1
CSANRGVGAFF
TGCAGTGCCAACAGGGGAGTGGGGGCTTTCTTT
>.|13|TRBV29-1|TRBJ2-4|.
CSARVPAKNIQYF
TGCAGCGCGCGGGTGCCCGCCAAAAACATTCAGTACTTC
>few|15|TRBV27|TRBJ2-3|.
CASSFERGPTDTQYF
TGTGCCAGCAGTTTTGAACGGGGACCCACAGATACGCAGTATTTT
>once|16|TRBV5-1|TRBJ2-5|.
CASSLADIFSPETQYF
TGCGCCAGCAGCTTAGCGGACATCTTCTCCCCAGAGACCCAGTACTTC
>.|14|TRBV11-2|TRBJ2-7|.
CASSFDGGPYEQYF
TGTGCCAGCAGCTTCGATGGCGGGCCCTACGAGCAGTACTTC
>.|18|TRBV27|TRBJ2-3|.
CASSLEPPLAPSTDTQYF
TGTGCCAGCAGTTTAGAGCCCCCCCTAGCGCCTAGCACAGATACGCAGTATTTT
>.|12|TRBV6-6|TRBJ2-3|.
CASSYILDTQYF
TGTGCCAGCAGTTATATATTAGATACGCAGTATTTT
>once|13|TRBV10-3|TRBJ2-7|TRBD1
CATTGTPSYEQYF
TGTGCCACGACAGGGACCCCCTCCTACGAGCAGTACTTC
>.|14|TRBV5-1|TRBJ1-2|TRBD1
CASSSSGQGYGYTF
TGCGCCAGCAGCTCGTCGGGACAGGGCTATGGCTACACCTTC
>once|15|TRBV4-3|TRBJ1-3|.
CASSQGAQEGNTIYF
TGCGCCAGCAGCCAAGGCGCGCAGGAGGGAAACACCATATATTTT
>.|16|TRBV27|TRBJ2-4|.
CASSSGDAVSGNIQYF
TGTGCCAGCAGTTCGGGCGATGCGGTGAGTGGAAACATTCAGTACTTC
>few|14|TRBV28|TRBJ2-7|.
CASSSGQLLYEQYF
TGTGCCAGCAGTTCCGGACAGTTACTCTACGAGCAGTACTTC
>.|12|TRBV19|TRBJ1-6|TRBD1
CATGQDNSPLHF
TGTGCCACCGGACAGGACAATTCACCCCTCCACTTT
>.|12|TRBV5-4|TRBJ1-2|.
CASSLGQGSYTF
TGTGCCAGCAGCTTGGGTCAGGGGAGCTACACCTTC
>.|13|TRBV5-8|TRBJ2-3|TRBD1
CASSLGQGDTQYF
TGTGCCAGCAGCTTGGGACAGGGAGATACGCAGTATTTT
>.|16|TRBV19|TRBJ2-5|.
CASSPNEAGGGETQYF
TGTGCCAGTAGCCCCAACGAAGCCGGGGGTGGTGAGACCCAGTACTTC
>.|15|TRBV28|TRBJ1-1|.
CASSFPGRGSTEAFF
TGTGCCAGCAGTTTCCCGGGGCGCGGGAGCACTGAAGCTTTCTTT
>.|13|TRBV5-4|TRBJ2-1|.
CASSLRSLSEQFF
TGTGCCAGCAGCTTGCGCTCATTAAGTGAGCAGTTCTTC
>.|15|TRBV5-1|TRBJ2-2|TRBD1
CASSLTQGAPGELFF
TGCGCCAGCAGCTTGACCCAGGGGGCGCCCGGGGAGCTGTTTTTT
>.|14|TRBV4-3|TRBJ2-7|.
CASSRSRDDYEQYF
TGCGCCAGCAGCCGCAGCCGGGATGACTACGAGCAGTACTTC